One TCR beta chain is described in this entry. The data are from a study of blood T cell repertoires in COVID-19. Whole-study context: Specimens from acute and convalescent COVID-19 originated in the United States, Italy and Spain. The analysed material was cDNA or gDNA that came from T cells, B-cell-depleted T cells, or PBMCs.

This CDR3 is 17 amino acids long. The ends lost 7 bases at V and 5 bases at J; junction bases unmatched: 13. The germline CDR1 and CDR2 sequences are SNHLY and FYNNEI. Seattle's cohort entered during active infection and was followed longitudinally. Generated by immunoSEQ multiplex PCR, the TCRdb table keeps only in-frame clones and is missing some. Counted here are about 210,000 clones, over 80% occurring once; the ten biggest clones make up approximately 8%. Sequenced: peripheral blood. The sequence derives from a woman aged 55-70 years with COVID-19, enrolled during active disease. The V gene is TRBV2, the J gene TRBJ2-2, with 10 bases aligning to TRBD2. The DNA of the CDR3 is TGTGCCAGCACCTCAACCCGTTTAGCGGGAGGAACCGGGGAGCTGTTTTTT. The encoded protein is CASTSTRLAGGTGELFF.